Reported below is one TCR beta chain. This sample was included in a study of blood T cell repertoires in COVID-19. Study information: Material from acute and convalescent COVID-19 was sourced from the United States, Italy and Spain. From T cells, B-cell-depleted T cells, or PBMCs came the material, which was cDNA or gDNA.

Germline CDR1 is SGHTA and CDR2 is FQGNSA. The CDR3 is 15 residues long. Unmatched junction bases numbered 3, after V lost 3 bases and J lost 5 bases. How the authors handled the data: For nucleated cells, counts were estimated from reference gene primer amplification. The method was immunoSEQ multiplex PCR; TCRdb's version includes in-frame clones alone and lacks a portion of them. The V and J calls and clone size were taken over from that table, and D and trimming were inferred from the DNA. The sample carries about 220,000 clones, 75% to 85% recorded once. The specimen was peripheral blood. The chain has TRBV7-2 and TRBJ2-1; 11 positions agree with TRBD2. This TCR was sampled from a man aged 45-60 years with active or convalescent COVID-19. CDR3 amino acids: CASSFSGGANNEQFF. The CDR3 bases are TGTGCCAGCAGCTTTAGCGGGGGGGCGAACAATGAGCAGTTCTTC.